The entry below gives a single T cell receptor (beta chain) sequence along with its context. What it binds is unknown. The data derive from a study of PD-1 blockade in mismatch repair-deficient tumors. Study in general: Patients had 12 mismatch repair-deficient cancer types, all previously treated and progressing. Broader study findings: Tumor-resident clones, often absent from pretreatment blood, expanded after pembrolizumab and then contracted.

A few pembrolizumab responders had their TCRs sequenced. Germline CDR1 reads LNHDA; CDR2 reads SQIVND (reference sequence). The CDR3 has 15 amino acids. V lost 2 bases and J 0 bases, leaving 11 bases between the germline ends. The assay was immunoSEQ multiplex PCR, and TCRdb's table has in-frame clones only and misses some. The repertoire holds about 68,000 clones, with 60% to 80% as singletons. Sequencing was performed on peripheral blood, taken 2 weeks after starting pembrolizumab. The chain has TRBV19 and TRBJ2-7, with D unclear. This TCR came from an adult with mismatch repair-deficient cancer. CDR3 DNA: TGTGCCAGTAGTATAACCAGAACAAACTCCTACGAGCAGTACTTC. This encodes CASSITRTNSYEQYF.